This is a list of T cell receptor beta chains from one sample in a study of blood T cell repertoires in COVID-19. Produced via immunoSEQ multiplex PCR; TCRdb's table is partial and in-frame only. The sample yields around 120,000 clones, 70% to 80% seen once. Material: peripheral blood. Receptors originate from a man between 65 and 85 years old with active or convalescent COVID-19. Both conserved end residues are part of each CDR3. The D gene is left open where the match is weak. Some rows have no size entry. The others give once, few or many, or a class for an expanded clone.

cdr3_aa,cdr3_nt,j_call,d_call,v_call,clone_size
CATHTTRAGGADTQYF,TGTGCCACCCACACAACGAGGGCAGGGGGCGCGGATACGCAGTATTTT,TRBJ2-3,TRBD1,TRBV28,.
CASSSTSDADYEQYF,TGTGCCAGCAGTTCAACTAGCGACGCCGACTACGAGCAGTACTTC,TRBJ2-7,TRBD2,TRBV28,.
CAGTGATGELFF,TGTGCCGGTACAGGGGCAACCGGGGAGCTGTTTTTT,TRBJ2-2,TRBD1,TRBV28,.
CASSLLTGLHEQYF,TGTGCCAGCAGCTTATTGACAGGGCTCCACGAGCAGTACTTC,TRBJ2-7,TRBD1,TRBV7-8,few
CASSGQGSSGNTIYF,TGTGCCAGCAGCGGACAAGGGAGCTCTGGAAACACCATATATTTT,TRBJ1-3,.,TRBV9,.
CASRTGDSDSPLHF,TGTGCCAGCAGAACAGGGGATTCGGATTCACCCCTCCACTTT,TRBJ1-6,TRBD1,TRBV6-5,.
CASSLIPGTSEETQYF,TGTGCCAGCAGCCTTATTCCCGGGACTAGTGAGGAGACCCAGTACTTC,TRBJ2-5,TRBD2,TRBV5-5,.
CASNLAVKSYEQYF,TGTGCCAGCAACCTAGCGGTAAAATCCTACGAGCAGTACTTC,TRBJ2-7,TRBD2,TRBV2,.
CASSRTRTEANEQFF,TGTGCCAGCAGTCGGACTCGAACCGAAGCCAATGAGCAGTTCTTC,TRBJ2-1,.,TRBV2,.
CASSQQGQGRGLDSPLHF,TGCGCCAGCAGCCAGCAAGGACAGGGTAGGGGATTGGATTCACCCCTCCACTTT,TRBJ1-6,TRBD1,TRBV5-1,.
CASSSVYNEQFF,TGTGCCAGCAGTTCGGTTTACAATGAGCAGTTCTTC,TRBJ2-1,.,TRBV27,.
CASSQEARVVASNQPQHF,TGCGCCAGCAGCCAAGAAGCCCGCGTGGTTGCTAGCAATCAGCCCCAGCATTTT,TRBJ1-5,.,TRBV4-1,.
CASSISGLNYEQYF,TGTGCCAGTAGTATCTCGGGACTCAACTACGAGCAGTACTTC,TRBJ2-7,.,TRBV19,.
CASSPSDFRGPRSGNTIYF,TGTGCCAGCTCACCATCCGATTTCAGGGGGCCTCGCTCTGGAAACACCATATATTTT,TRBJ1-3,TRBD1,TRBV18,.
CASSLTGPHQPQHF,TGTGCCAGCAGCCTGACAGGGCCCCATCAGCCCCAGCATTTT,TRBJ1-5,TRBD1,TRBV28,.
CASSQEHSNQPQHF,TGTGCCAGCAGCCAAGAACACAGCAATCAGCCCCAGCATTTT,TRBJ1-5,.,TRBV3-1/TRBV3-2,.
CAWSYRTVTLHF,TGTGCCTGGAGTTACCGGACAGTCACCCTCCACTTT,TRBJ1-6,.,TRBV30,few
CASISQGTGGKLFF,TGTGCCAGCATTTCGCAGGGGACCGGTGGGAAACTGTTTTTT,TRBJ1-4,.,TRBV28,.
CASALGREITNEQFF,TGTGCCAGCGCCCTGGGGAGGGAGATCACGAATGAGCAGTTCTTC,TRBJ2-1,TRBD2,TRBV27,.
CASSRLKGLAADTQYF,TGTGCCAGCAGCCGGCTAAAGGGACTAGCGGCAGATACGCAGTATTTT,TRBJ2-3,TRBD2,TRBV4-2,.
CASSLEAGRGGDTQYF,TGTGCCAGCAGCTTAGAAGCGGGAAGGGGAGGAGATACGCAGTATTTT,TRBJ2-3,TRBD2,TRBV5-4,.
CASSSTPGQGAEQYF,TGTGCTAGCAGCTCGACTCCGGGACAGGGTGCCGAGCAGTACTTC,TRBJ2-7,TRBD1,TRBV7-7,once
CASSHATARTEAFF,TGTGCCAGCAGCCACGCGACAGCGAGGACTGAAGCTTTCTTT,TRBJ1-1,.,TRBV4-2,.
CASSGYNSPLHF,TGTGCCAGCTCAGGGTACAATTCACCCCTCCACTTT,TRBJ1-6,.,TRBV6-5,.
CASSSGLAGGGQFF,TGTGCCAGCAGTTCCGGACTAGCGGGAGGGGGGCAGTTCTTC,TRBJ2-1,TRBD2,TRBV27,.
CASSVSFSNQPQHF,TGTGCCAGCAGTGTCTCTTTTAGCAATCAGCCCCAGCATTTT,TRBJ1-5,.,TRBV2,few
CASSLMGQGTEKLFF,TGCGCCAGCAGCTTGATGGGACAGGGTACTGAAAAACTGTTTTTT,TRBJ1-4,TRBD1,TRBV5-1,.
CASREGWTGELFF,TGTGCCAGCAGGGAGGGCTGGACCGGGGAGCTGTTTTTT,TRBJ2-2,.,TRBV6-6,few
CASSPGTKRVRGYEQYF,TGTGCCAGCTCACCGGGGACAAAAAGGGTTAGGGGCTACGAGCAGTACTTC,TRBJ2-7,.,TRBV18,once
CASSYSGTLVGELFF,TGTGCCAGCAGTTACTCCGGGACTTTAGTCGGGGAGCTGTTTTTT,TRBJ2-2,.,TRBV6-5,.
CASSNRGSNTEAFF,TGTGCCAGTAGTAACAGGGGATCGAACACTGAAGCTTTCTTT,TRBJ1-1,TRBD1,TRBV19,.
CASSAGPVNTEAFF,TGCGCCAGCAGCGCAGGCCCGGTGAACACTGAAGCTTTCTTT,TRBJ1-1,.,TRBV5-1,.
CASTRVRVGETQYF,TGTGCCAGCACCAGGGTCCGCGTAGGGGAGACCCAGTACTTC,TRBJ2-5,.,TRBV21-1,.
CASRSSSETQYF,TGTGCCAGCAGGAGTTCATCAGAGACCCAGTACTTC,TRBJ2-5,.,TRBV6-5,once
CASTSRGAGDTDTQYF,TGCGCCAGCACCTCAAGGGGCGCGGGAGACACAGATACGCAGTATTTT,TRBJ2-3,TRBD2,TRBV5-1,once
CASSTDRGHTEAFF,TGTGCCAGCAGCACGGACAGGGGCCACACTGAAGCTTTCTTT,TRBJ1-1,.,TRBV21-1,.
CASRYGTGDAYEQYF,TGTGCCAGCAGGTACGGGACAGGGGATGCCTACGAGCAGTACTTC,TRBJ2-7,TRBD1,TRBV6-5,.
CASSMEATGGHYGYTF,TGTGCCAGTAGTATGGAGGCGACAGGGGGCCACTATGGCTACACCTTC,TRBJ1-2,TRBD1,TRBV19,.
CATSDPTLFADEQFF,TGTGCCACCAGTGATCCCACATTATTTGCCGATGAGCAGTTCTTC,TRBJ2-1,.,TRBV24-1,once
CASSVAVSGQETQYF,TGTGCCAGCAGCGTAGCGGTTAGCGGGCAAGAGACCCAGTACTTC,TRBJ2-5,TRBD2,TRBV9,.
CASSQGGARRDYGYTF,TGTGCCAGCAGCCAGGGGGGAGCGCGCAGGGACTATGGCTACACCTTC,TRBJ1-2,TRBD1,TRBV7-9,.
CASSPFTSGSDEQYF,TGTGCCAGCTCACCATTCACTAGCGGGAGCGACGAGCAGTACTTC,TRBJ2-7,TRBD2,TRBV18,.
CASSSTLPGLNQPQHF,TGTGCCAGCAGTTCGACCCTACCAGGGCTCAATCAGCCCCAGCATTTT,TRBJ1-5,.,TRBV27,many
CAIRDSGTGKTGELFF,TGTGCCATCAGGGACTCAGGGACAGGGAAGACCGGGGAGCTGTTTTTT,TRBJ2-2,TRBD1,TRBV10-3,.
CASRPTSGSYEQYF,TGTGCCAGCAGACCGACTAGCGGGAGTTACGAGCAGTACTTC,TRBJ2-7,TRBD2,TRBV28,.
CASSRGIGTEAFF,TGTGCCAGCAGCAGGGGTATTGGCACTGAAGCTTTCTTT,TRBJ1-1,.,TRBV2,.
CASSPDSGRVDYEQYF,TGTGCCAGCAGCCCAGATAGCGGGAGAGTTGACTACGAGCAGTACTTC,TRBJ2-7,TRBD2,TRBV4-2,.
CASSPRDRAPEAFF,TGTGCCAGCAGCCCAAGGGACAGGGCCCCTGAAGCTTTCTTT,TRBJ1-1,TRBD1,TRBV3-1/TRBV3-2,few
CASSPEDRGYEQYF,TGCGCCAGCAGCCCCGAGGACAGGGGGTACGAGCAGTACTTC,TRBJ2-7,TRBD1,TRBV5-1,.
CASSSQGTVTYEQYF,TGTGCCAGCAGTTCGCAAGGGACAGTAACCTACGAGCAGTACTTC,TRBJ2-7,TRBD1,TRBV6-5,once